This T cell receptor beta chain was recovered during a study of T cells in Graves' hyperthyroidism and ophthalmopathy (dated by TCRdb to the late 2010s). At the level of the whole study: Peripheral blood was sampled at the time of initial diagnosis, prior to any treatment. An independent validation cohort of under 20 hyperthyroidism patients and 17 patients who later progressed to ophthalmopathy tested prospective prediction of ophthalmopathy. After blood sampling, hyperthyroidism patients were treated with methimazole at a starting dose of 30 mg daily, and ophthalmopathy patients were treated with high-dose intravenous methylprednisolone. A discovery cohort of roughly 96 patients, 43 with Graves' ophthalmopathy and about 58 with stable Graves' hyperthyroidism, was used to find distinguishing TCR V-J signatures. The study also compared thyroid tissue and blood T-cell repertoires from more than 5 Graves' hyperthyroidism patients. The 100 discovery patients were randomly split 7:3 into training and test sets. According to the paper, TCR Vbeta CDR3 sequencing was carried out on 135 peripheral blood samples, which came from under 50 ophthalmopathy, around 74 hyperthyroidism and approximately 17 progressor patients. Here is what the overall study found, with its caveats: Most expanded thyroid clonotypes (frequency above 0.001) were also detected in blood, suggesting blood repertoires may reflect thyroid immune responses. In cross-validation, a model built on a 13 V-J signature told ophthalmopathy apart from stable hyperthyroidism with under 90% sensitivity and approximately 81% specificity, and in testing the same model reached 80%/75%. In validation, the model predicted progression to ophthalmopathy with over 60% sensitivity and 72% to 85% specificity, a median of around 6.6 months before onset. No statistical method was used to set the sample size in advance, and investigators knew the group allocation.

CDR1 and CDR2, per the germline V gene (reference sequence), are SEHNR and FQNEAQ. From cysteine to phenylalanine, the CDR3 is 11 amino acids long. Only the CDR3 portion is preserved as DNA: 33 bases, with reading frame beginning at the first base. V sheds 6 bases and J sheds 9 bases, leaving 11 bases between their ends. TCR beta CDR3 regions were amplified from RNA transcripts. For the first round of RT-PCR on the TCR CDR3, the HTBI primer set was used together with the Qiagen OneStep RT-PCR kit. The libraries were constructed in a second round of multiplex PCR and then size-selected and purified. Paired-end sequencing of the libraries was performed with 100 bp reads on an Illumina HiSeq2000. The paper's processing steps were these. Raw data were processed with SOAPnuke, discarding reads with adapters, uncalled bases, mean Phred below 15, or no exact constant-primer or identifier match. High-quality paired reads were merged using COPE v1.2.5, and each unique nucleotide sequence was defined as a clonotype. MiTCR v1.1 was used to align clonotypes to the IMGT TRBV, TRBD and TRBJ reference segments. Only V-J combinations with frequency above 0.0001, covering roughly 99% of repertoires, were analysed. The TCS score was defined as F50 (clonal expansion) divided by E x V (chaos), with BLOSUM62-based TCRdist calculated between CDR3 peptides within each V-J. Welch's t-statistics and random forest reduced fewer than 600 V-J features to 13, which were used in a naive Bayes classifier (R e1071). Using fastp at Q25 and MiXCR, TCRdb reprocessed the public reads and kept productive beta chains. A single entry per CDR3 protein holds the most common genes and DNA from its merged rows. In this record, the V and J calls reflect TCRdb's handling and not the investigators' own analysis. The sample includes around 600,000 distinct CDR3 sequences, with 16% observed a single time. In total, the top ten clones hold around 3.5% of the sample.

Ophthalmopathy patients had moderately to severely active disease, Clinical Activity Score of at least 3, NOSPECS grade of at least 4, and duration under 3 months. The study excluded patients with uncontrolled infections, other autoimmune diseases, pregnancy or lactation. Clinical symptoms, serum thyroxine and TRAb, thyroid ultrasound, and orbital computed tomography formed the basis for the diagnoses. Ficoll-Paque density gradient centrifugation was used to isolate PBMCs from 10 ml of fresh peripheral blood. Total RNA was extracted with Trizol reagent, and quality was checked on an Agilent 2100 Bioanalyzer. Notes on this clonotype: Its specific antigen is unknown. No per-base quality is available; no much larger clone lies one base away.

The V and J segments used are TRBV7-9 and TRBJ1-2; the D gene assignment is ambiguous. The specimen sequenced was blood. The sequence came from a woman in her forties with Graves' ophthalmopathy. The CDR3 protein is CASSLQTRYTF. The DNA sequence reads TGTGCCAGCAGTTTACAGACTCGCTACACCTTC.